This T cell receptor beta chain was identified during a study of molecular identifiers for immune sequencing clone quantification. Study-wide context: Replicates involved a five-way split of RNA from roughly 18,000 or 92,000 naive CD8 cells, with sequencing of four.

CDR3 length: 16 residues. J gave up 6 bases and V 6 bases, and 14 bases lay outside the gene matches. Per the germline V gene, CDR1 is MDHEN and CDR2 is SYDVKM. TCRdb itself ran the PCR reads through MiXCR, one entry per CDR3 protein. The table lists some 590,000 distinct CDR3 sequences, roughly 27% of them singletons. Naive CD8 T cells were sorted, and the gate applied was CD8+CD4-CCR7+CD45RA+. This clonotype showed up many times. This clonotype was sampled from a human donor in good health. Some libraries in this study had Jurkat cell RNA spiked in. The specimen was naive CD8+ T cells from blood, with Jurkat cell RNA spiked in. Subset: FACS-sorted CD8+CD4-CCR7+CD45RA+ naive T cells. The rearrangement links TRBV28 to TRBJ2-3; 8 bases align to TRBD1. The CDR3 is CASRTGTGGPGDTQYF. The DNA for the CDR3 is TGTGCCAGCAGAACCGGGACAGGAGGGCCTGGGGATACGCAGTATTTT.